Shown below are 27 T cell receptor beta chains from a single sample sequenced in a study of T-cell reconstitution after alpha-beta-depleted transplantation in children. Preparation of the TCRbeta library involved a method that used unique molecular identifiers. TCRdb called the PCR reads again in MiXCR, with one record for every CDR3 protein. Among approximately 980,000 distinct CDR3 sequences, about 29% were seen once, and the ten largest hold about 28%. This specimen consisted of PBMCs, mostly from graft donor cells, obtained 360 days after TCRalphabeta/CD19-depleted stem cell transplant. The receptor set was obtained from a boy under two years old who had a stem cell transplant for SCID, so the T cells may come from the graft donor.

This clonotype was seen repeatedly, ten times or more. The rearrangement joins TRBV28 to TRBJ2-7; D is undetermined. Trimming cost V 4 bases and J 7 bases, with 14 bases left between them. CDR3 size: 13 residues. The germline V gene has CDR1 MDHEN and CDR2 SYDVKM. The CDR3 protein is CASSSPPVGEQYF. CDR3 DNA sequence: TGTGCCAGCAGTTCTCCCCCCGTAGGAGAGCAGTACTTC.

This clonotype was found a few times. V gene TRBV2 combines with J gene TRBJ2-7; 13 nucleotides align to TRBD2. After removal of 6 bases from V and 2 bases from J, the junction contained 13 bases not matched to a gene. This CDR3 is built from 18 residues. In germline, CDR1 is SNHLY, CDR2 FYNNEI. The CDR3 DNA is TGTGCCAGCAGAGGGGGACTAGCGGGGACCCATGAAACCTACGAGCAGTACTTC. Translated: CASRGGLAGTHETYEQYF. The full variable domain, in which reference TRBV2 and TRBJ2-7 provide the parts outside the CDR3, is EPEVTQTPSHQVTQMGQEVILRCVPISNHLYFYWYRQILGQKVEFLVSFYNNEISEKSEIFDDQFSVERPDGSNFTLKIRSTKLEDSAMYFCASRGGLAGTHETYEQYFGPGTRLTVT.

This chain joins TRBV12-3 or TRBV12-4 and TRBJ2-3, with D tentatively TRBD2 (6 bases). Trimming cost V 2 bases and J 2 bases, with 11 bases left between them. The CDR3 sequence is 15 residues long. This CDR3 reads CASSLMGLYTDTQYF. The CDR3 bases are TGTGCCAGCAGTTTAATGGGACTTTACACAGATACGCAGTATTTT.

This clonotype turned up a few times. The chain couples TRBV18 to TRBJ2-1; 7 bases are a match to TRBD1. Trimming took 3 bases from V and 4 from J; bases not matched to a gene: 9. Looked up from germline, CDR1 is KGHSH and CDR2 is LQKENI. The length of the CDR3 is 16 residues. CDR3 sequence: CASSPLTGQIYNEQFF. In nucleotides, the CDR3 is TGTGCCAGCTCACCTCTAACGGGACAGATTTACAATGAGCAGTTCTTC.

The V call is TRBV20-1, the J call TRBJ2-3, with D hard to call. The CDR3 length is 11 residues. Germline assignment: CDR1 DFQATT and CDR2 SNEGSKA (reference sequence). With 3 bases removed from V and 4 bases from J, the gap between germline ends came to 5 bases. CDR3 sequence (DNA): TGCAGTGCTAGCCCCCCAGATACGCAGTATTTT. It translates to CSASPPDTQYF.

This clonotype was recorded a few times. The V call is TRBV11-2, the J call TRBJ2-7, with D hard to call. V was shortened by 1 base and J by 6 bases, with 13 bases between the two germline ends. The germline V gene encodes CDR1 SGHAT and CDR2 FQNNGV. The CDR3 length is 14 residues. CDR3 amino acids: CASSLAPPPLEQYF. The CDR3 DNA is TGTGCCAGCAGCTTAGCTCCTCCCCCCCTCGAGCAGTACTTC.

This clonotype was seen only a few times. The chain has TRBV12-3 or TRBV12-4 and TRBJ1-1; 8 bases align to TRBD1. J was trimmed by 11 bases and V by 7 bases; bases with no gene match: 12. The CDR3 is 13 amino acids. CDR3 DNA: TGTGCCAGCATTGACGGGACAGGACCCCGGGCTTTCTTT. Translation gives CASIDGTGPRAFF.

The CDR3 region is CASSLNGDRSSYEQYF. As DNA, the CDR3 is TGTGCCAGCAGCTTAAATGGGGACAGAAGCTCCTACGAGCAGTACTTC. This chain connects TRBV7-9 to TRBJ2-7; TRBD1 agrees at 7 bases. CDR1 is SEHNR and CDR2 is FQNEAQ in the germline V gene (reference sequence). J was trimmed by 0 bases and V by 2 bases; bases with no gene match: 7. The CDR3 has 16 amino acids.

This clonotype was picked up a small number of times. The CDR3 DNA reads as TGTGCCAGCAGCTTAGTCACCCTTGCGGGGCCTAAGCAGTTCTTC. Its protein is CASSLVTLAGPKQFF. This rearrangement joins TRBV7-9 to TRBJ2-1; D possibly corresponds to TRBD2 (6 bases). Germline V gene data show CDR1 as SEHNR and CDR2 as FQNEAQ (reference sequence). V was clipped by 1 base and J by 11 bases, with 18 bases between them. This CDR3 has 15 residues.

This clonotype was observed a single time. The chain carries TRBV2 and TRBJ2-4; tentatively, D is TRBD1 (5 bases). Per the germline V gene, CDR1 is SNHLY and CDR2 is FYNNEI. Trimming shortened V by 11 bases and J by 5 bases, and 16 bases separated the two germline ends. The CDR3 sequence is 13 residues long. CDR3 in DNA: TGTGCCTCCGAACCGCAGGGCCAAAACATTCAGTACTTC. Protein product: CASEPQGQNIQYF.

This clonotype was detected many times. The rearrangement uses TRBV3-1 and TRBJ2-7; D might be TRBD2 (5 bases). Trimming took off 4 bases at V and 0 bases at J, with 10 bases between the two ends. This CDR3 is built from 14 residues. Looked up from germline, CDR1 is LGHDT and CDR2 is YNNKEL (reference sequence). Here the CDR3 DNA reads TGTGCCAGCAGCCTCGGACTCAACTCCTACGAGCAGTACTTC. Residues: CASSLGLNSYEQYF.

The CDR3 is CASRSTSGGMNEQFF. CDR3 DNA: TGTGCCAGCAGGTCGACTAGCGGGGGGATGAATGAGCAGTTCTTC. This chain joins TRBV6-1 and TRBJ2-1; 13 bases are shared with TRBD2. The ends lost 6 bases at V and 7 bases at J; junction bases unmatched: 6. This CDR3 is 15 amino acids long. Germline assignment: CDR1 MNHNS and CDR2 SASEGT.

This clonotype came up a few times. The chain employs TRBV12-3 or TRBV12-4 and TRBJ2-3; maybe TRBD1 (6 bases). V lost 5 bases, J lost 2 bases, and 8 bases lay in between. The CDR3 extends over 13 amino acids. This CDR3 is CASSTGFTDTQYF. The CDR3, as DNA: TGTGCCAGCAGTACAGGGTTCACAGATACGCAGTATTTT.

The chain recombines TRBV10-3 with TRBJ1-2; no reliable D call. Germline CDR1 reads ENHRY; CDR2 reads SYGVKD. This CDR3 comprises 12 residues. Trimming removed 4 bases at V and 4 bases at J, with 7 bases between. The CDR3 DNA reads as TGTGCCATCAGTGGGGAGGCCTATGGCTACACCTTC. This encodes CAISGEAYGYTF.

This clonotype was seen a few times. The V gene is TRBV9, the J gene TRBJ2-5, with 8 bases aligning to TRBD2. The CDR3 contains 15 residues. The V gene end was trimmed by 3 bases and the J gene end by 5 bases; junction bases not matched to a gene: 9. Germline loops: CDR1 SGDLS, CDR2 YYNGEE. The CDR3 spells CASSEGPGGLETQYF. The CDR3 nucleotides are TGTGCCAGCAGCGAGGGGCCGGGAGGGTTGGAGACCCAGTACTTC.

A note on this clonotype: One end of the junction does not line up with germline, which may come from a read error. For the CDR3, the DNA is TGTGCCATCAGCCTAGGACTAGCGTACTACTACGAGCAGTACTTC. Residues: CAISLGLAYYYEQYF. V is TRBV4-2 and J is TRBJ2-7; 9 nucleotides line up with TRBD2. Per the germline V gene, CDR1 is LGHNA and CDR2 is YNFKEQ. CDR3 size: 15 residues.

This chain uses TRBV29-1 with TRBJ2-7; no reliable D call. CDR1 is SQVTM and CDR2 is ANQGSEA in the germline V gene. The CDR3 is 14 residues long. V lost 4 bases and J 5 bases, leaving 18 bases between the germline ends. The CDR3 region is CSVVVGAERHEQYF. The DNA for the CDR3 is TGCAGCGTTGTGGTGGGCGCGGAAAGGCACGAGCAGTACTTC.

The chain recombines TRBV24-1 with TRBJ2-5; tentative D call: TRBD1 (6 bases). V lost 4 bases to trimming and J lost 1 base, with 12 bases between them. This CDR3 region has 15 residues. The V gene's germline CDR1 is KGHDR and CDR2 SFDVKD. CDR3 coding DNA: TGTGCCACCAGTGAACCGGACAGTCCCCAAGAGACCCAGTACTTC. As protein: CATSEPDSPQETQYF.

This clonotype appeared a few times. V is TRBV18 and J is TRBJ2-3; no clear D. The V gene lost 5 bases and the J gene lost 2 bases, with 20 bases spanning the gap. Germline V gene lookup returns CDR1 KGHSH and CDR2 LQKENI. The length of the CDR3 is 17 residues. The CDR3 DNA reads as TGTGCCAGCTCAAAGTTGGCACCAGCAGTTTCCACAGATACGCAGTATTTT. It specifies CASSKLAPAVSTDTQYF. The full variable domain, with the rest looked up from reference TRBV18 and TRBJ2-3, is NAGVMQNPRHLVRRRGQEARLRCSPMKGHSHVYWYRQLPEEGLKFMVYLQKENIIDESGMPKERFSAEFPKEGPSILRIQQVVRGDSAAYFCASSKLAPAVSTDTQYFGPGTRLTVL.

In this sample, this clonotype turned up a few times. This chain uses TRBV2 with TRBJ2-7, with a tentative D call TRBD1 (6 bases). Germline loops: CDR1 SNHLY, CDR2 FYNNEI. The CDR3 sequence is 15 residues long. The V and J ends lost 2 bases and 2 bases respectively, with 13 bases between them. The CDR3 loop reads CASSEWGPPTYEQYF. As DNA, the CDR3 is TGTGCCAGCAGTGAATGGGGGCCGCCTACCTACGAGCAGTACTTC.

A few counts support this clonotype. V is TRBV28 and J is TRBJ2-3; no firm D call. The CDR3 is made up of 14 amino acids. The V and J ends lost 3 bases and 5 bases respectively, with 12 bases between them. Germline V gene lookup returns CDR1 MDHEN and CDR2 SYDVKM. CDR3 protein: CASSFRLVGDTQYF. The CDR3 DNA is TGTGCCAGCAGTTTTCGTTTGGTCGGAGATACGCAGTATTTT. Filled out from reference TRBV28 and TRBJ2-3, the complete variable domain reads DVKVTQSSRYLVKRTGEKVFLECVQDMDHENMFWYRQDPGLGLRLIYFSYDVKMKEKGDIPEGYSVSREKKERFSLILESASTNQTSMYLCASSFRLVGDTQYFGPGTRLTVL.

This clonotype was observed a handful of times. The chain has TRBV18 and TRBJ2-7; no clear D. This CDR3 contains 14 residues. Trimming took off 1 base at V and 2 bases at J, with 9 bases between the two ends. The germline V gene encodes CDR1 KGHSH and CDR2 LQKENI. The chain's CDR3 is CASSPQTITYEQYF. DNA of the CDR3: TGTGCCAGCTCACCACAAACGATAACCTACGAGCAGTACTTC.

This clonotype was found a few times. This chain connects TRBV20-1 to TRBJ2-7; no clear D gene. This CDR3 region has 18 residues. In germline, CDR1 is DFQATT, CDR2 SNEGSKA (reference sequence). V lost 0 bases, J lost 1 base, and 22 bases lay in between. The CDR3 sequence: CSARDRSRSLPSSYEQYF. Written as DNA, the CDR3 is TGCAGTGCTAGAGATCGGTCTAGATCCCTGCCCTCTTCCTACGAGCAGTACTTC.

The V call is TRBV11-2, the J call TRBJ2-3; D gene uncertain. CDR1 is SGHAT, CDR2 FQNNGV, per germline. This CDR3 contains 15 residues. The germline V and J ends were trimmed by 5 bases and 1 base, with 13 bases remaining between them. This CDR3 reads CASSRASPGTDTQYF. The CDR3 coding sequence is TGTGCCAGCAGCCGGGCGTCCCCGGGCACAGATACGCAGTATTTT.

This clonotype was seen only a few times. The gene calls are TRBV4-2 and TRBJ2-2; 9 nucleotides align to TRBD1. Germline V gene sequence: CDR1 LGHNA, CDR2 YNFKEQ. CDR3 size: 15 residues. The ends lost 2 bases at V and 5 bases at J; junction bases unmatched: 3. The CDR3 reads CASSQRTGETGELFF. The CDR3 region has the DNA TGTGCCAGCAGCCAAAGGACAGGGGAAACCGGGGAGCTGTTTTTT.

This chain joins TRBV12-5 and TRBJ1-5, with 7 bases that match TRBD1. CDR3 length equals 12 residues. J lost 4 bases, V lost 7 bases, and 1 base had no gene match. The germline gives CDR1 LGHNT, CDR2 FRNRAP. CDR3 in DNA: TGTGCTAGTGCGGACAGGAATCAGCCCCAGCATTTT. Amino acid sequence: CASADRNQPQHF.

This clonotype has only a few counts. The chain uses TRBV20-1 and TRBJ2-1; D possibly corresponds to TRBD2 (6 bases). Germline CDR1 is DFQATT and CDR2 is SNEGSKA (reference sequence). The germline V and J ends were trimmed by 3 bases and 7 bases, with 16 bases remaining between them. This CDR3 is 14 amino acids long. CDR3 nucleotide sequence: TGCAGTGCTAGGTCCGGGGGTAGTTTGAATGAGCAGTTCTTC. It specifies CSARSGGSLNEQFF.